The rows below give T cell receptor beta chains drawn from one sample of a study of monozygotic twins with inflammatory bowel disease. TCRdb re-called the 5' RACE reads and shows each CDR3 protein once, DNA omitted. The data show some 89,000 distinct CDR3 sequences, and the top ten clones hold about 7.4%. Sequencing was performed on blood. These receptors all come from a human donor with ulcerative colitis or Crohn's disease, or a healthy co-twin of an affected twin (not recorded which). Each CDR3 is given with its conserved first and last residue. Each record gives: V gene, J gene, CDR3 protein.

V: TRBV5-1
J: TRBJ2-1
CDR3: CASSAAGSYNEQFF

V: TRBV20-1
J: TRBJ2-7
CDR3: CSATSPRTGMNEQYF

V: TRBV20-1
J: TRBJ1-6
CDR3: CSARDFGQGGSPLHF

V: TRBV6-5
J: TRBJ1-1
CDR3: CASSYYLDRAGTEAFF

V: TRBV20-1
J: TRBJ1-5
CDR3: CSAGRTGEGSNQPQHF

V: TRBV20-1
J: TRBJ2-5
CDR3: CSARLRDGETQYF

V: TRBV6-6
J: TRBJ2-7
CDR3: CASSTPAFYVEQYF

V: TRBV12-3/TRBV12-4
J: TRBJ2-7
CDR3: CASSLGSTGAYEQYF

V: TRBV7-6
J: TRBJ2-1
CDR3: CASSASGGGYNEQFF

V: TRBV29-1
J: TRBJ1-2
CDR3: CSVTPRQDNYGYTF

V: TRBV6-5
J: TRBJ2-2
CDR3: CASSYDLWTGELFF

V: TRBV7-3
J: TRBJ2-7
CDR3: CASSLHPGQVYEQYF

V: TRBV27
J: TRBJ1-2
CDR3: CASSADRNYGYTF

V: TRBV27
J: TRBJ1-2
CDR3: CASSTIQASFYGYTF

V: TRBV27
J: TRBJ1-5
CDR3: CASNRGGNNQPQHF

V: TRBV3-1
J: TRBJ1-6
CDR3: CASSQDRESSPLHF

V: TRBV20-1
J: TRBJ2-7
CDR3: CSARATAPYEQYF

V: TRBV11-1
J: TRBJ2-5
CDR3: CASSLGRGEIQETQYF

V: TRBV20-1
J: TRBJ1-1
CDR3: CSAQLEGSNTEAFF

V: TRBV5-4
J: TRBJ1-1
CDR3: CASSLSSSREAFF

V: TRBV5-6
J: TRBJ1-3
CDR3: CASSLGSRSSGNTIYF

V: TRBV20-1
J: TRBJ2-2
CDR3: CSVSGEIGSTGELFF

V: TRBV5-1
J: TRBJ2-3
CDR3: CASSPGTSGGRVTDTQYF

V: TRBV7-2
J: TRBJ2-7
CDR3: CASSATHGSYEQYF

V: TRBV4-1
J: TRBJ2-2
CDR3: CASRAGGSLANTGELFF

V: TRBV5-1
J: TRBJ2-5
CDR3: CASSLEETQYF

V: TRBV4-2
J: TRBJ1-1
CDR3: CASSQATGAPQRTEAFF

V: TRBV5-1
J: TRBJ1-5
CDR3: CASSLTGGNQPQHF

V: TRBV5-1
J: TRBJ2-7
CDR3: CASSFRGGSYEQYF

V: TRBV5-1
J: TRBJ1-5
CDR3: CASSFTGGGNQPQHF

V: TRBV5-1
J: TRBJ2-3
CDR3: CASSPRASGGGTDTQYF

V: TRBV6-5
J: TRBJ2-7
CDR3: CASSYSITGDTYEQYF

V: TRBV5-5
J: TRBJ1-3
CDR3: CASSLRSSGNTIYF

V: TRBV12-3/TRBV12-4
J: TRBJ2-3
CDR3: CASSLSGSTTDTQYF

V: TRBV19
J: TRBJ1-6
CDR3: CASNTGDASYNSPLHF

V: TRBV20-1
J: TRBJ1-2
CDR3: CSATSGDRDYGYTF

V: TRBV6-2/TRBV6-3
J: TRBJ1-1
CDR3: CASSDRTGDLNTEAFF

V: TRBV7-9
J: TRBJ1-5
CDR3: CASSFTPAGQQPQHF